Each of the 6 T cell receptor beta chains below was sequenced from the same sample in a study of beta chain features in type 1 diabetes. The authors reverse transcribed all of the isolated RNA, so sequencing captured expressed TCRB transcripts. Here immunoSEQ multiplex PCR was the method, and the copy in TCRdb shows in-frame clones only, minus some. The table includes 680,000 or so clones, roughly a sixth detected once. Source material: naive CD4+ T cells from blood. These receptors came from a man between 18 and 29 years old in good health.

The genes are TRBV11-2 and TRBJ2-5; D might be TRBD2 (5 bases). Germline CDR1 reads SGHAT; CDR2 reads FQNNGV. This CDR3 contains 15 residues. Trimming removed 1 base from V and 2 bases from J, with 11 bases in between. The chain's CDR3 is CASSLAPTRQETQYF. The CDR3 DNA reads as TGTGCCAGCAGCTTAGCCCCTACTAGGCAAGAGACCCAGTACTTC.

The chain is built from TRBV9 and TRBJ1-5; D gene ambiguous. The CDR3 consists of 15 residues. The V end was cut by 1 base, the J end by 0 bases, with 8 bases between. Germline-derived CDR1 and CDR2 are SGDLS and YYNGEE. The CDR3 sequence is CASSVNSNSNQPQHF. The CDR3 region has the DNA TGTGCCAGCAGCGTAAACAGCAATAGCAATCAGCCCCAGCATTTT.

Only a few counts were recorded for this clone. The chain joins TRBV7-2 to TRBJ2-4, with TRBD1 matching 7 bases. Germline loops: CDR1 SGHTA, CDR2 FQGNSA. The CDR3 totals 17 residues. The trim removed 2 bases at V and 7 bases at J, leaving 14 bases unmatched. The CDR3 sequence: CASSLPGQRGRRNIQYF. The CDR3 region has the DNA TGTGCCAGCAGCTTACCTGGGCAGAGGGGGCGTAGGAACATTCAGTACTTC.

V is TRBV9 and J is TRBJ2-7; D is ambiguous. V dropped 4 bases and J dropped 3 bases, with 14 bases sitting between them. The CDR3 covers 14 residues. Germline CDR1 reads SGDLS; CDR2 reads YYNGEE. As DNA, the CDR3 is TGTGCCAGCAGCCCTTATCCCTTTTACTACGAGCAGTACTTC. Its protein product is CASSPYPFYYEQYF.

This clone has a handful of counts. This rearrangement joins TRBV19 to TRBJ1-1; a weak D match, TRBD1 (5 bases). The CDR3 runs 14 residues. Trimming took 2 bases from V and 11 from J, leaving 18 bases between them. CDR1 and CDR2 from the germline V gene are LNHDA and SQIVND (reference sequence). CDR3 sequence: CASSINRGEGMAFF. The CDR3 region has the DNA TGTGCCAGTAGTATAAATCGAGGGGAAGGGATGGCTTTCTTT. Full variable domain (outside the CDR3, taken from reference TRBV19 and TRBJ1-1): DGGITQSPKYLFRKEGQNVTLSCEQNLNHDAMYWYRQDPGQGLRLIYYSQIVNDFQKGDIAEGYSVSREKKESFPLTVTSAQKNPTAFYLCASSINRGEGMAFFGQGTRLTVV.

V is TRBV7-2 and J is TRBJ1-6; weak D call: TRBD1 (6 bases). CDR1 and CDR2 from the germline V gene are SGHTA and FQGNSA. Trimming stripped 4 bases from V and 9 bases from J, with 13 bases between. The CDR3 is 14 amino acids. In DNA form, the CDR3 reads TGTGCCAGCAGCTACGGGACACTATTTTCACCCCTCCACTTT. It specifies CASSYGTLFSPLHF.